The 19 T cell receptor beta chains reported below all come from one sample, sequenced in a study of T cells in Graves' hyperthyroidism and ophthalmopathy (dated by TCRdb to between 2019 and 2020). Receptor libraries were prepared by multiplex PCR. The data were produced on an Illumina HiSeq 2000. TCR beta CDR3 regions were amplified from RNA transcripts. For the first round of RT-PCR on the TCR CDR3, the HTBI primer set was used together with the Qiagen OneStep RT-PCR kit. TCRdb's own reprocessing of the public reads used fastp at Q25 and MiXCR and kept productive beta chains. Entries that share a CDR3 protein sequence are merged under the most common genes and DNA. The sample table lists 460,000 or so distinct CDR3 sequences, 14% of them with a count of one. The ten largest make up roughly 17% of the sample. Sample: blood. Every receptor here comes from a woman between 18 and 29 years old with Graves' hyperthyroidism.

This clonotype was recorded many times. The chain has TRBV5-1 and TRBJ1-1, with 8 bases matching TRBD1. This CDR3 contains 13 residues. Germline V lookup: CDR1 SGHRS, CDR2 YFSETQ. Germline trimming cut 4 bases from V and 8 bases from J; bases unmatched to any gene: 7. CDR3: CASSRTGQREAFF. CDR3 nucleotide sequence: TGCGCCAGCAGCCGGACAGGGCAGAGGGAAGCTTTCTTT.

This clonotype was recorded at least ten times. The CDR3 nucleotides read TGTGCCAGCAGCCCCAGTGAGGGTGGGAATCAGCCCCAGCATTTT. Its protein product is CASSPSEGGNQPQHF. This chain links TRBV12-3 or TRBV12-4 with TRBJ1-5; unclear D gene. This CDR3 region has 15 residues. The V and J ends lost 6 bases and 4 bases respectively, with 16 bases between them.

This clonotype has a single count. Just one base apart from a much larger clone, this may be a read error. This chain joins TRBV9 and TRBJ1-1; a possible D gene is TRBD1 (5 bases). Per germline, CDR1 SGDLS and CDR2 YYNGEE. V shed 3 bases and J shed 5 bases, with 14 bases lying between them. The CDR3 sequence is 14 residues long. CDR3 in amino acids: CASSGEGRMTEAFF. The CDR3 nucleotides are TGTGCCAGCAGCGGGGAGGGGAGGATGACTGAAGCTTTCTTT.

The chain joins TRBV29-1 to TRBJ2-7; 10 bases map to TRBD2. The CDR3 runs to 14 residues. The V and J ends lost 3 bases and 3 bases, in that order; junction bases with no gene match: 5. Germline assignment: CDR1 SQVTM and CDR2 ANQGSEA. The CDR3 sequence: CSVDVGTSDYEQYF. The CDR3 nucleotides read TGCAGCGTTGACGTCGGGACTAGCGACTACGAGCAGTACTTC.

This clonotype has ten or more counts. The chain is built from TRBV3-1 and TRBJ1-6; possible D gene TRBD1, 6 bases. V lost 2 bases to trimming and J lost 9 bases, with 17 bases between them. The CDR3 is made up of 16 amino acids. Germline V gives CDR1 LGHDT, CDR2 YNNKEL (reference sequence). As DNA, the CDR3 is TGTGCCAGCAGCCAATACCGACAGGCAGCTATTTCACCCCTCCACTTT. Translation gives CASSQYRQAAISPLHF.

This clonotype was detected many times. The CDR3: CASSLAGQDYGYTF. The CDR3 region has the DNA TGCGCCAGCAGCTTGGCGGGACAGGACTATGGCTACACCTTC. This sequence joins TRBV5-1 and TRBJ1-2, with 8 bases aligning to TRBD1. Trimming removed 0 bases from V and 3 bases from J; junction bases left unmatched: 1. The CDR3 runs 14 residues. Germline values: CDR1 SGHRS, CDR2 YFSETQ. Together with reference TRBV5-1 and TRBJ1-2, the CDR3 gives the full variable domain: KAGVTQTPRYLIKTRGQQVTLSCSPISGHRSVSWYQQTPGQGLQFLFEYFSETQRNKGNFPGRFSGRQFSNSRSEMNVSTLELGDSALYLCASSLAGQDYGYTFGSGTRLTVV.

In this sample, this clonotype turned up a few times. At one of its ends the junction is not consistent with the germline gene, which may arise from a read error. The J gene is TRBJ2-2, the V gene TRBV6-6; D might be TRBD1 (5 bases). Germline CDR1 and CDR2: MNHNY and SVGAGI (reference sequence). The CDR3 totals 16 residues. The CDR3: CASSYSGRAATGELFF. The CDR3 nucleotides read TGTGCCAGCAGCTACTCGGGCAGGGCTGCAACCGGGGAGCTGTTTTTT.

This clonotype was seen only once. The J gene is TRBJ2-6, the V gene TRBV20-1; weak D call: TRBD1 (5 bases). The CDR3 consists of 15 residues. With 5 bases removed from V and 0 bases from J, the gap between germline ends came to 11 bases. CDR1 DFQATT and CDR2 SNEGSKA come from the germline V gene (reference sequence). The CDR3 spells CSAPTGFSGANVLTF. Here the CDR3 DNA reads TGCAGTGCTCCCACAGGTTTCTCTGGGGCCAACGTCCTGACTTTC.

In this sample, this clonotype turned up many times. V and J are TRBV7-2 and TRBJ1-2; D call uncertain. CDR1 is SGHTA and CDR2 is FQGNSA in the germline V gene. Trimming removed 4 bases at V and 4 bases at J, with 13 bases between. The CDR3 length is 14 residues. The DNA for the CDR3 is TGTGCCAGCAGCTCGAGGCCTGGCAGCTATGGCTACACCTTC. It translates to CASSSRPGSYGYTF.

This clonotype was recorded at least ten times. The chain has TRBV2 and TRBJ1-1, with TRBD1 as a possible D gene (5 bases). This CDR3 is built from 14 residues. Germline CDR1 is SNHLY and CDR2 is FYNNEI. V was trimmed by 6 bases and J by 4 bases, leaving 15 bases between them. In DNA form, the CDR3 reads TGTGCCAGCAGCTGGACTAGGGACGGCACTGAAGCTTTCTTT. Encoded protein: CASSWTRDGTEAFF.

This clonotype was detected ten times or more. This chain connects TRBV7-9 to TRBJ1-1; no clear D. V was trimmed by 8 bases and J by 1 base, leaving 14 bases between them. In germline, CDR1 is SEHNR, CDR2 FQNEAQ (reference sequence). This CDR3 spans 14 amino acids. DNA of the CDR3: TGTGCCAGCGTAAACCACACGCCGAACACTGAAGCTTTCTTT. Translation gives CASVNHTPNTEAFF.

This clonotype was seen ten or more times. The chain employs TRBV9 and TRBJ2-5, with 7 bases fitting TRBD1. J gave up 3 bases and V 0 bases, and 2 bases lay outside the gene matches. Germline-derived CDR1 and CDR2 are SGDLS and YYNGEE. CDR3 length: 14 amino acids. The CDR3 DNA reads TGTGCCAGCAGCGTAGCCGGGACAGAAGAGACCCAGTACTTC. Translation gives CASSVAGTEETQYF.

The CDR3 DNA is TGCGCCAGCAGCCACCCTACGGGGGTTGGATATGGCTACACCTTC. Its protein product is CASSHPTGVGYGYTF. V usage is TRBV4-1 and J usage is TRBJ1-2; TRBD1 is a possible D gene (5 bases). Germline CDR1 and CDR2: MGHRA and YSYEKL. This CDR3 is 15 amino acids long. Trimming shortened V by 3 bases and J by 5 bases, and 16 bases separated the two germline ends.

This clonotype came up many times. This chain connects TRBV19 to TRBJ2-5; D possibly corresponds to TRBD1 (6 bases). The germline CDR1 and CDR2 sequences are LNHDA and SQIVND (reference sequence). V lost 5 bases, J lost 6 bases, and 25 bases lay in between. This CDR3 has 17 amino acids. DNA for the CDR3: TGTGCCAGTAGTGGGGCTGGGGGACAAGGGACACGAAAGACCCAGTACTTC. This codes for CASSGAGGQGTRKTQYF.

There are a few counts of this clonotype. The gene calls are TRBV6-2 or TRBV6-3 and TRBJ1-1; TRBD1 matches 8 bases. CDR3 size: 16 residues. V shed 6 bases, J shed 2 bases, and the junction held 11 bases outside the gene matches. Germline V lookup: CDR1 MNHEY, CDR2 SVGEGT. The CDR3 DNA sequence: TGTGCCAGCAGGGTGCGACAGGGGATATTTAACACTGAAGCTTTCTTT. It codes for CASRVRQGIFNTEAFF.

This clonotype appeared many times. The V gene is TRBV20-1, the J gene TRBJ2-1; no reliable D call. The CDR3 runs to 13 residues. Germline loops: CDR1 DFQATT, CDR2 SNEGSKA (reference sequence). The CDR3 DNA follows: TGCAGCACCAAACTCCCTGGCCACAATGAGCAGTTCTTC. It specifies CSTKLPGHNEQFF.

This clonotype was found many times. The V call is TRBV11-2, the J call TRBJ1-2; TRBD1 matches 8 bases. This CDR3 has 15 residues. V dropped 1 base and J dropped 4; count of bases not matched to a gene: 5. From germline, CDR1 is SGHAT and CDR2 FQNNGV. The DNA for the CDR3 is TGTGCCAGCAGCTTAGCAGGGGGCACAGGCTATGGCTACACCTTC. It translates to CASSLAGGTGYGYTF.

This clonotype was observed at least ten times. This chain joins TRBV11-3 and TRBJ2-3; D remains ambiguous. The V gene lost 2 bases and the J gene lost 3 bases, with 6 bases spanning the gap. The CDR3 length is 13 residues. Germline CDR1 reads SGHNT; CDR2 reads YENEEA. CDR3 DNA: TGTGCCAGCAGCTTATCTAGGACAGATACGCAGTATTTT. This codes for CASSLSRTDTQYF.

Many counts were recorded for this clonotype. Here the CDR3 DNA reads TGTGCCATCAGTGAGAGAGGCGACACTGAAGCTTTCTTT. Translation: CAISERGDTEAFF. The rearrangement links TRBV10-3 to TRBJ1-1; D not certain. CDR1 is ENHRY and CDR2 is SYGVKD in the germline V gene. Trimming removed 2 bases from V and 3 bases from J, with 7 bases in between. This CDR3 is 13 amino acids long.